This T cell receptor beta chain appears in the sequencing data of a study of CD8 T cells in Susac syndrome. The overall study: Patients with Susac syndrome were therapy-naive, on corticosteroids, or on intravenous immunoglobulin alone at blood draw.

A quantity of roughly 0.5 to 1 ug RNA underwent reverse transcription using random hexamers. In TCRdb, the immunoSEQ multiplex PCR reads were re-called with MiXCR into one record per CDR3 protein. The sample has 70,000 to 100,000 distinct CDR3 sequences; approximately 96% are singletons. Remarks on this clonotype: Antigen unknown.

The CDR3 contains 15 residues. Trimming cost V 0 bases and J 4 bases; bases outside gene matches: 9. CDR1 and CDR2 from the germline V gene are DFQATT and SNEGSKA (reference sequence). Study-wide results and limits: Sixteen Susac-specific public clones were found in total CD8+ repertoires and several in CD8+ TEMRA repertoires.

Sequenced: CD8+ T cells from PBMCs. The chain employs TRBV20-1 and TRBJ2-7, with 7 bases aligning to TRBD1. The origin of this receptor is a human donor with Susac syndrome. In DNA form, the CDR3 reads TGCAGTGCTAGAGATACCGGACAGGCCCTATACGAGCAGTACTTC. It translates to CSARDTGQALYEQYF.